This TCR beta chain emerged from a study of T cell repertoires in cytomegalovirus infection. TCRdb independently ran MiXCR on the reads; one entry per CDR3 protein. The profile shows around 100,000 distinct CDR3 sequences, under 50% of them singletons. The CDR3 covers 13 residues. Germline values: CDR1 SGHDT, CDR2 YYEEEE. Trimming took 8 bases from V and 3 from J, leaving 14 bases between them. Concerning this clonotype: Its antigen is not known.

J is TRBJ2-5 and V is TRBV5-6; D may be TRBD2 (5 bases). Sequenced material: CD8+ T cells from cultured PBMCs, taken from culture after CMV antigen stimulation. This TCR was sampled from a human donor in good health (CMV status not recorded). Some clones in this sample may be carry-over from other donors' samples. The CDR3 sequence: CASLRSGEETQYF. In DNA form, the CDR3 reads TGTGCCAGTCTAAGAAGCGGCGAAGAGACCCAGTACTTC. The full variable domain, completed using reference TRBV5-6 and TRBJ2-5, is DAGVTQSPTHLIKTRGQQVTLRCSPKSGHDTVSWYQQALGQGPQFIFQYYEEEERQRGNFPDRFSGHQFPNYSSELNVNALLLGDSALYLCASLRSGEETQYFGPGTRLLVL.